Listed below are T cell receptor beta chains from one sample, sequenced in a study of shared clonotypes between healthy human individuals. The protocol was immunoSEQ multiplex PCR, while the TCRdb copy is restricted to in-frame clones and leaves out a portion. The sample consists of some 980,000 clones, less than 85% of them appearing once. The sample taken for sequencing was memory CD4+ T cells sorted from blood. The receptor source for this set is a young man in good health. CDR3s include the opening cysteine and the closing phenylalanine or tryptophan. D genes are given only for firm matches. Some rows have no size entry. The others give once, few or many, or a class for an expanded clone.

TRBJ2-5 | TRBV5-4 | - | - | CASRYSSQETQYF | TGTGCCAGCCGGTATAGCAGCCAAGAGACCCAGTACTTC
TRBJ1-2 | TRBV7-2 | - | few | CASSLMGGTSF | TGTGCCAGCAGCTTAATGGGAGGGACCTCCTTC
TRBJ2-7 | TRBV4-1 | - | once | CASSQARASYEQYF | TGCGCCAGCAGCCAAGCCCGGGCCTCCTACGAGCAGTACTTC
TRBJ2-5 | TRBV5-1 | TRBD2 | - | CASSLGELAGFQETQYF | TGCGCCAGCAGCTTGGGGGAACTAGCGGGGTTCCAAGAGACCCAGTACTTC
TRBJ1-2 | TRBV19 | - | many | CASSIVKESGYTF | TGTGCCAGTAGTATTGTGAAGGAATCAGGCTACACCTTC
TRBJ1-2 | TRBV18 | - | - | CASSPTVSFYGYTF | TGTGCCAGCTCACCAACCGTCAGCTTCTATGGCTACACCTTC
TRBJ2-2 | TRBV5-4 | TRBD2 | - | CASSLVGAAGGTGELFF | TGTGCCAGCAGCTTGGTGGGCGCAGCGGGAGGCACCGGGGAGCTGTTTTTT
TRBJ2-3 | TRBV4-3 | TRBD2 | many | CASSPKAAGGITDTQYF | TGCGCCAGCAGCCCTAAGGCAGCGGGAGGTATCACAGATACGCAGTATTTT
TRBJ2-7 | TRBV27 | TRBD2 | - | CASSLNRAGREYF | TGTGCCAGCAGTTTGAACCGCGCCGGGAGGGAGTACTTC
TRBJ1-5 | TRBV5-1 | - | many | CASSQGRSNQPQHF | TGCGCCAGCAGCCAGGGACGCAGCAATCAGCCCCAGCATTTT
TRBJ2-2 | TRBV30 | - | - | CAHAAVIGELFF | TGTGCCCATGCCGCGGTTATCGGGGAGCTGTTTTTT
TRBJ2-1 | TRBV5-1 | - | - | CASSLGDGPYNEQFF | TGCGCCAGCAGCTTGGGGGATGGGCCCTACAATGAGCAGTTCTTC
TRBJ2-5 | TRBV5-1 | - | - | CASSGTFYQETQYF | TGCGCCAGCAGCGGGACATTCTACCAAGAGACCCAGTACTTC
TRBJ1-4 | TRBV2 | - | - | CASKKELNEKLFF | TGTGCCAGCAAAAAGGAACTTAATGAAAAACTGTTTTTT
TRBJ2-2 | TRBV5-4 | - | - | CASSPPNTGELFF | TGTGCCAGCAGTCCACCGAACACCGGGGAGCTGTTTTTT
TRBJ1-1 | TRBV5-6 | - | - | CASSLVIGLATEAFF | TGTGCCAGCAGCTTGGTAATCGGGTTAGCTACTGAAGCTTTCTTT
TRBJ2-7 | TRBV28 | - | - | CASSLTRDEQYF | TGTGCCAGCAGTTTAACCAGGGACGAGCAGTACTTC
TRBJ2-1 | TRBV6-6 | - | - | CASSIDPTLKNEQFF | TGTGCCAGCAGTATTGACCCTACCCTTAAGAATGAGCAGTTCTTC
TRBJ2-7 | TRBV28 | TRBD1 | - | CASRDRASNEQYF | TGTGCCAGCAGAGACAGGGCTTCCAACGAGCAGTACTTC
TRBJ1-5 | TRBV6-1 | TRBD1 | - | CASRTAGGHQPQHF | TGTGCCAGCAGAACCGCAGGGGGCCATCAGCCCCAGCATTTT
TRBJ2-5 | TRBV18 | - | - | CASSPAADVNQETQYF | TGTGCCAGCTCACCGGCGGCAGACGTCAACCAAGAGACCCAGTACTTC
TRBJ2-3 | TRBV25-1 | TRBD2 | - | CASSSGGSGRSTDTQYF | TGTGCCAGCAGTTCGGGAGGAAGCGGGAGAAGCACAGATACGCAGTATTTT
TRBJ2-7 | TRBV5-1 | - | - | CASSFSGSLNEQYF | TGCGCCAGCAGCTTCTCCGGGAGTCTCAACGAGCAGTACTTC
TRBJ1-1 | TRBV18 | - | once | CASSPISSDTEAFF | TGTGCCAGCTCACCAATTTCCTCCGATACTGAAGCTTTCTTT
TRBJ1-1 | TRBV5-4 | - | - | CASSRSTARNTEAFF | TGTGCCAGCAGCAGATCGACAGCCCGGAACACTGAAGCTTTCTTT
TRBJ1-1 | TRBV9 | - | - | CASSFLGENTEAFF | TGTGCCAGCAGCTTCTTGGGGGAGAACACTGAAGCTTTCTTT
TRBJ2-1 | TRBV10-3 | - | - | CAISAADLRDEQFF | TGTGCCATCAGTGCGGCGGACTTGAGGGATGAGCAGTTCTTC
TRBJ2-7 | TRBV28 | TRBD1 | - | CASSLPGQGAEQYF | TGTGCCAGCAGTTTACCGGGACAGGGTGCCGAGCAGTACTTC
TRBJ2-5 | TRBV28 | TRBD1 | few | CASSPDPGQVREETQYF | TGTGCCAGCAGTCCCGACCCGGGACAGGTGAGGGAGGAGACCCAGTACTTC
TRBJ2-5 | TRBV27 | TRBD2 | - | CASSSTPGLAETQYF | TGTGCCAGCAGTTCAACACCGGGACTAGCAGAGACCCAGTACTTC
TRBJ2-1 | TRBV6-4 | TRBD1 | - | CASAPGQGSNEQFF | TGTGCCAGCGCTCCGGGACAGGGCTCCAATGAGCAGTTCTTC
TRBJ1-1 | TRBV18 | - | - | CASSPTPFQMNTEAFF | TGTGCCAGCTCACCCACCCCGTTCCAAATGAACACTGAAGCTTTCTTT
TRBJ2-1 | TRBV27 | TRBD2 | - | CASRIAGGSRDEQFF | TGTGCCAGCAGGATAGCGGGAGGAAGCCGGGATGAGCAGTTCTTC
TRBJ2-7 | TRBV7-6 | TRBD2 | - | CASSPSGGTGSYEQYF | TGTGCCAGCAGCCCATCGGGGGGTACAGGCTCCTACGAGCAGTACTTC
TRBJ2-5 | TRBV7-9 | TRBD1 | - | CASSLGDRERETQYF | TGTGCCAGCAGCTTAGGGGACAGGGAAAGAGAGACCCAGTACTTC
TRBJ1-1 | TRBV6-6 | - | - | CASSYGGDQAFF | TGTGCCAGCAGTTACGGAGGGGATCAAGCTTTCTTT
TRBJ1-6 | TRBV7-8 | TRBD1 | - | CASSLIGQGASSYNSPLHF | TGTGCCAGCAGCTTAATCGGACAGGGGGCTAGCTCCTATAATTCACCCCTCCACTTT
TRBJ1-5 | TRBV7-2 | - | - | CASSSQGHQPQHF | TGTGCCAGCAGCTCGCAGGGACATCAGCCCCAGCATTTT
TRBJ1-4 | TRBV7-2 | - | - | CASSLFQQGSEKLFF | TGTGCCAGCAGCTTATTCCAACAGGGAAGTGAAAAACTGTTTTTT
TRBJ2-7 | TRBV6-5 | - | - | CASRRGAGGTYEQYF | TGTGCCAGCAGACGGGGGGCAGGGGGAACCTACGAGCAGTACTTC
TRBJ2-3 | TRBV30 | TRBD1 | - | CAWSGQGPTDTQYF | TGTGCCTGGAGTGGACAGGGTCCAACAGATACGCAGTATTTT
TRBJ2-1 | TRBV5-1 | TRBD2 | - | CASRNLAGKYNEQFF | TGCGCCAGCCGCAATTTAGCGGGGAAGTACAATGAGCAGTTCTTC
TRBJ2-5 | TRBV30 | TRBD1 | - | CAWISDRGETQYF | TGTGCCTGGATCAGCGACAGGGGGGAGACCCAGTACTTC
TRBJ1-1 | TRBV25-1 | TRBD1 | few | CASSGTGDTEAFF | TGTGCCAGCAGCGGGACAGGGGACACTGAAGCTTTCTTT
TRBJ2-7 | TRBV10-3 | - | - | CAISRGGMTYEQYF | TGTGCCATCAGTCGCGGCGGAATGACCTACGAGCAGTACTTC
TRBJ2-3 | TRBV2 | - | - | CASSFVTSTDTQYF | TGTGCCAGCAGTTTCGTTACTAGCACAGATACGCAGTATTTT
TRBJ2-1 | TRBV9 | TRBD1 | - | CASSTRSTGGYYNEQFF | TGTGCCAGCAGCACGCGATCTACAGGGGGATACTACAATGAGCAGTTCTTC
TRBJ2-1 | TRBV7-2 | TRBD2 | - | CASSSSGLAGNNEQFF | TGTGCCAGCAGCTCATCGGGACTAGCGGGAAATAATGAGCAGTTCTTC
TRBJ1-3 | TRBV29-1 | - | - | CSVTGSSGNTIYF | TGCAGCGTTACGGGCTCCTCTGGAAACACCATATATTTT
TRBJ2-2 | TRBV13 | - | - | CASSRTGVVAGELFF | TGTGCCAGCAGCCGAACGGGTGTGGTGGCCGGGGAGCTGTTTTTT
TRBJ2-7 | TRBV5-4 | TRBD1 | once | CASSLGVTGGNYEQYF | TGTGCCAGCAGCTTGGGAGTAACAGGGGGCAACTACGAGCAGTACTTC
TRBJ2-1 | TRBV2 | - | - | CASSQQVTIEQFF | TGTGCCAGCAGCCAACAGGTCACGATTGAGCAGTTCTTC